This TCR beta chain derives from a study of blood T cell repertoires in COVID-19. Study overall: Samples of COVID-19 (acute and convalescent) were obtained from the United States, Italy and Spain. PBMCs, B-cell-depleted T cells, or T cells were the source of the cDNA or gDNA that made up the material.

Trimming took off 6 bases at V and 8 bases at J, with 16 bases between the two ends. The CDR3 is 13 amino acids. Germline CDR1 and CDR2: LGHNT and FRNRAP. Resolution of symptoms, clearance, or two negative PCRs was present in recovered Cohort 3 donors. The data were produced by immunoSEQ multiplex PCR, yet TCRdb's version contains in-frame clones alone and is incomplete. Here the sample spans about 320,000 clones, 87% being singletons. Sequenced: PBMCs or T cells enriched from blood (not recorded which). This chain connects TRBV12-5 to TRBJ1-1; tentatively, D is TRBD1 (5 bases). The TCR was taken from a woman in her 30s who had recovered from COVID-19. CDR3 bases: TGTGCTAGTGGCCCCCCGGGGGGATCCGAAGCTTTCTTT. Residues: CASGPPGGSEAFF.